This T cell receptor beta chain was sequenced in a study of lymphopenia after photon versus proton radiotherapy. Study observations and caveats: Authors raise, but do not show, better survival with proton therapy. After lymphocyte nadir, photon-treated repertoires showed oligoclonal expansion, especially CD8+ Temra. Proton therapy kept repertoires fairly stable, unlike photons, which gained effector/memory cells. Larger post-nadir TCR diversity loss correlated inversely with survival in deceased patients.

A remark on this clone: Its antigen is not known.

Trimming took 0 bases from V and 0 from J, leaving 9 bases between them. Germline V gene lookup returns CDR1 MNHEY and CDR2 SVGAGI. The CDR3 is 15 amino acids. The repertoire was sequenced with immunoSEQ multiplex PCR; TCRdb's copy has only in-frame clones and lacks some. The sample consists of around 64,000 clones, approximately 86% of them appearing once. Specimen: peripheral blood, collected from a patient treated with proton-based radiotherapy. The rearrangement links TRBV6-5 to TRBJ2-7, with D possibly matching TRBD1 (5 bases). This sequence was found in a man aged 80 or over with esophageal cancer. Here the CDR3 reads CASSYSSDSSYEQYF. Written as DNA, the CDR3 is TGTGCCAGCAGTTACTCGAGTGACAGCTCCTACGAGCAGTACTTC.